This passage covers 26 T cell receptor beta chains from one sample sequenced in a study of control samples from healthy donors and cancer patients. Clones were read by immunoSEQ multiplex PCR, and TCRdb kept only the in-frame ones, dropping some. The sample lists around 100,000 clones, roughly 92% occurring once. The material sequenced was blood. The receptors originated from a human donor in good health. The donor label of this sample is uncertain.

This chain joins TRBV24-1 and TRBJ1-4; 7 nucleotides line up with TRBD1. V gave up 9 bases and J gave up 8 bases; unmatched junction bases: 11. This CDR3 contains 14 residues. Looked up from germline, CDR1 is KGHDR and CDR2 is SFDVKD. The CDR3: CATESPRGIEKLFF. CDR3 sequence (DNA): TGTGCCACCGAGTCCCCCAGGGGGATAGAAAAACTGTTTTTT.

Only one count was recorded for this clone. J is TRBJ1-4 and V is TRBV7-9; D possibly corresponds to TRBD1 (5 bases). Germline V gives CDR1 SEHNR, CDR2 FQNEAQ (reference sequence). Trimming took 5 bases from V and 0 from J, leaving 7 bases between them. CDR3 length: 14 amino acids. Written as DNA, the CDR3 is TGTGCCAGCAGCCCGGGGGCAACTAATGAAAAACTGTTTTTT. Encoded protein: CASSPGATNEKLFF.

The genes are TRBV19 and TRBJ1-5, with D unclear. The CDR3 runs to 12 residues. CDR1 is LNHDA, CDR2 SQIVND, per germline (reference sequence). V dropped 6 bases and J dropped 4 bases, with 7 bases sitting between them. The CDR3 region is CASSLWNQPQHF. The CDR3 bases are TGTGCCAGTAGCCTCTGGAATCAGCCCCAGCATTTT.

The chain is built from TRBV5-4 and TRBJ2-3; no clear D gene. V lost 1 base and J 4 bases, leaving 7 bases between the germline ends. The germline V gene has CDR1 SGHNT and CDR2 YYREEE (reference sequence). The CDR3 sequence is 13 residues long. CDR3 region: CASSLTASDTQYF. The CDR3 nucleotides read TGTGCCAGCAGCTTGACAGCATCAGATACGCAGTATTTT.

The chain employs TRBV10-2 and TRBJ1-4, with 10 bases that match TRBD1. The CDR3 totals 16 residues. Germline CDR1 reads WSHSY; CDR2 reads SAAADI. V lost 6 bases to trimming and J lost 8 bases; unmatched junction nucleotides: 12. CDR3 nucleotides: TGCGCCAGCAGGCTGACGGACAGGGGGGCAGGGGAAAAACTGTTTTTT. Residues: CASRLTDRGAGEKLFF.

For the CDR3, the DNA is TGCGCCAGCAGTGGAACGGGACAGGACACCTACGAGCAGTACTTC. Encoded protein: CASSGTGQDTYEQYF. The V call is TRBV10-1, the J call TRBJ2-7; 8 bases are a match to TRBD1. The V and J ends lost 4 bases and 2 bases, in that order; junction bases with no gene match: 7. This CDR3 comprises 15 residues. Germline assignment: CDR1 WNHNN and CDR2 SYGVQD (reference sequence).

The gene calls are TRBV18 and TRBJ1-4; 7 nucleotides match TRBD1. With V trimmed by 6 bases and J by 4 bases, 8 bases remained unmatched. The length of the CDR3 is 15 residues. Germline lookup yields CDR1 KGHSH and CDR2 LQKENI. The CDR3 spells CASSQQGPDNEKLFF. The DNA for the CDR3 is TGTGCCAGCTCCCAACAGGGGCCCGATAATGAAAAACTGTTTTTT.

The table lists this clone with a few counts. This sequence joins TRBV24-1 and TRBJ1-1, with 8 bases identical to TRBD1. Germline CDR1 is KGHDR and CDR2 is SFDVKD. The CDR3 is 12 amino acids. V lost 5 bases, J lost 10 bases, and 5 bases stayed unmatched. CDR3 region: CATSAGGFAAFF. For the CDR3, the DNA is TGTGCCACCAGTGCAGGGGGCTTTGCAGCTTTCTTT.

V and J are TRBV5-6 and TRBJ2-1; 9 bases agree with TRBD2. Germline lookup yields CDR1 SGHDT and CDR2 YYEEEE. V was pared by 2 bases and J by 0 bases, with 6 bases of the junction left unmatched. The CDR3 covers 17 residues. CDR3 nucleotides: TGTGCCAGCAGCTTTGTATCTAGCGGGGCCTCCTACAATGAGCAGTTCTTC. Translated, it gives CASSFVSSGASYNEQFF.

The chain is built from TRBV2 and TRBJ1-5, with 8 nucleotides matching TRBD1. The V gene's germline CDR1 is SNHLY and CDR2 FYNNEI. This CDR3 contains 15 residues. Trimming took 4 bases from V and 6 from J; bases not matched to a gene: 8. The DNA for the CDR3 is TGTGCCAGCAGTGCAACCAGGGACAGGAGTCAGCCCCAGCATTTT. It specifies CASSATRDRSQPQHF.

This clone appeared a single time. This rearrangement joins TRBV9 to TRBJ2-1; the D gene is possibly TRBD2 (5 bases). Germline V gene sequence: CDR1 SGDLS, CDR2 YYNGEE. Trimming removed 0 bases at V and 2 bases at J, with 12 bases between. This CDR3 spans 16 amino acids. The chain's CDR3 is CASSVVDSPTYNEQFF. CDR3 nucleotide sequence: TGTGCCAGCAGCGTAGTGGACTCACCAACCTACAATGAGCAGTTCTTC.

This clone was detected once. The chain recombines TRBV5-1 with TRBJ2-2; 8 nucleotides agree with TRBD2. The CDR3 has 16 residues. V dropped 6 bases and J dropped 0; count of bases not matched to a gene: 7. CDR1 and CDR2 from the germline V gene are SGHRS and YFSETQ. The CDR3: CASIDTGGANTGELFF. The CDR3 nucleotides are TGCGCCAGCATCGATACCGGGGGGGCGAACACCGGGGAGCTGTTTTTT.

This CDR3 reads CAISAGTGYQPQHF. Written as DNA, the CDR3 is TGTGCCATCAGCGCCGGGACAGGCTATCAGCCCCAGCATTTT. The chain carries TRBV10-3 and TRBJ1-5; TRBD1 agrees at 8 bases. The germline gives CDR1 ENHRY, CDR2 SYGVKD. This CDR3 has 14 amino acids. Trimming removed 6 bases from V and 5 bases from J; junction bases left unmatched: 6.

V gene TRBV2 combines with J gene TRBJ1-1; D uncertain. The germline V gene encodes CDR1 SNHLY and CDR2 FYNNEI. The CDR3 runs 11 residues. Trimming pared 10 bases from V and 0 bases from J, leaving 6 bases between. The CDR3 region has the DNA TGTGCCACCATCATGAACACTGAAGCTTTCTTT. It yields the protein CATIMNTEAFF.

CDR3 loop: CASSPLYEQFF. In nucleotides, the CDR3 is TGTGCCAGCAGCCCCTTATATGAGCAGTTCTTC. The V call is TRBV12-3 or TRBV12-4, the J call TRBJ2-1, with unresolved D. The CDR3 totals 11 residues. Trimming cost V 6 bases and J 8 bases, with 8 bases left between them.

The genes are TRBV6-5 and TRBJ1-5, with D uncertain. V was shortened by 6 bases and J by 5 bases, with 8 bases between the two germline ends. The germline V gene has CDR1 MNHEY and CDR2 SVGAGI. The CDR3 runs 12 residues. CDR3 coding DNA: TGTGCCAGCAGCGGGGAGCATCAGCCCCAGCATTTT. Translation: CASSGEHQPQHF.

V usage is TRBV6-5 and J usage is TRBJ1-5; weak D call: TRBD1 (6 bases). V lost 4 bases and J 7 bases, leaving 8 bases between the germline ends. Germline loops: CDR1 MNHEY, CDR2 SVGAGI. The CDR3 has 12 amino acids. This chain's CDR3 is CASSSQGQPQHF. CDR3 nucleotide sequence: TGTGCCAGCAGTTCCCAGGGGCAGCCCCAGCATTTT.

V and J are TRBV2 and TRBJ2-3, with TRBD2 identical over 7 bases. The CDR3 has 13 amino acids. Germline V gene lookup returns CDR1 SNHLY and CDR2 FYNNEI. V shed 4 bases, J shed 9 bases, and the junction held 7 bases outside the gene matches. The CDR3 region is CASSGIAGPTQYF. The CDR3 DNA reads as TGTGCCAGCAGTGGGATAGCGGGTCCCACGCAGTATTTT.

The chain employs TRBV28 and TRBJ2-1, with 14 bases that match TRBD2. Germline trimming cut 8 bases from V and 2 bases from J; bases unmatched to any gene: 11. Germline values: CDR1 MDHEN, CDR2 SYDVKM. The CDR3 extends over 18 amino acids. CDR3 nucleotide sequence: TGTGCCAGCCGCCCGGGACTAGCGGGGGCCACAACCTACAATGAGCAGTTCTTC. Protein: CASRPGLAGATTYNEQFF.

The genes are TRBV13 and TRBJ1-3, with 9 positions matching TRBD1. The length of the CDR3 is 17 residues. The germline CDR1 and CDR2 sequences are PRHDT and FYEKMQ (reference sequence). V lost 1 base to trimming and J lost 2 bases; unmatched junction nucleotides: 6. The CDR3 protein is CASSLVRNRGPGNTIYF. The CDR3 bases are TGTGCCAGCAGCTTAGTGCGGAACAGGGGGCCTGGAAACACCATATATTTT.

The chain links TRBV11-1 to TRBJ2-2; 8 positions agree with TRBD1. Germline loops: CDR1 SGHAT, CDR2 FQDESV (reference sequence). The V and J ends lost 5 bases and 1 base, in that order; junction bases with no gene match: 3. The CDR3 sequence is 15 residues long. The CDR3 DNA reads TGTGCCAGCAGCCAAGGACAGGGGAACACCGGGGAGCTGTTTTTT. It is translated as CASSQGQGNTGELFF. The whole variable domain, filled in from reference TRBV11-1 and TRBJ2-2, reads EAEVAQSPRYKITEKSQAVAFWCDPISGHATLYWYRQILGQGPELLVQFQDESVVDDSQLPKDRFSAERLKGVDSTLKIQPAELGDSAMYLCASSQGQGNTGELFFGEGSRLTVL.

The sample holds a few counts of this clone. This chain links TRBV5-1 with TRBJ1-4; TRBD1 matches 8 bases. CDR1 and CDR2 from the germline V gene are SGHRS and YFSETQ. The CDR3 runs 16 residues. J lost 7 bases, V lost 4 bases, and 12 bases had no gene match. The CDR3 DNA follows: TGCGCCAGCAGCGACAGGGGAAGGGGCGGGGGTGAAAAACTGTTTTTT. This codes for CASSDRGRGGGEKLFF.

The chain is built from TRBV7-2 and TRBJ1-2; 7 bases are shared with TRBD1. Germline CDR1 reads SGHTA; CDR2 reads FQGNSA. CDR3 length: 15 residues. V shed 1 base, J shed 7 bases, and the junction held 9 bases outside the gene matches. CDR3 nucleotides: TGTGCCAGCAGCTTAGAGGGACAGCGGTACCGTGGCTACACCTTC. Translating gives CASSLEGQRYRGYTF.

The chain combines TRBV19 with TRBJ1-2; TRBD1 matches 9 bases. Trimming cost V 6 bases and J 9 bases; bases outside gene matches: 14. CDR3 length: 15 amino acids. Germline loops: CDR1 LNHDA, CDR2 SQIVND (reference sequence). As DNA, the CDR3 is TGTGCCAGTAGCAACGGACAGGGGCTTTTACGAAGCTACACCTTC. Translating it yields CASSNGQGLLRSYTF.

The V call is TRBV29-1, the J call TRBJ1-1; D unclear. The V and J ends lost 3 bases and 1 base respectively, with 9 bases between them. From germline, CDR1 is SQVTM and CDR2 ANQGSEA. The CDR3 has 13 residues. As DNA, the CDR3 is TGCAGCGTTGATGTGGGGAGGAACACTGAAGCTTTCTTT. Translation: CSVDVGRNTEAFF.

The chain links TRBV3-1 (or the pseudogene TRBV3-2) to TRBJ2-3; D might be TRBD2 (6 bases). The CDR3 contains 15 residues. Per germline, CDR1 LGHDT and CDR2 YNNKEL (reference sequence). The V end was cut by 1 base, the J end by 1 base, with 9 bases between. The DNA for the CDR3 is TGTGCCAGCAGCCAAGTAGCTAGCGGCACAGATACGCAGTATTTT. It is translated as CASSQVASGTDTQYF.